Following are 26 T cell receptor beta chains from one sample sequenced in a study of CD8+ T cells in alopecia areata. After isolation, RNA underwent reverse transcription to generate cDNA as the sequencing template. Repertoires were generated with immunoSEQ multiplex PCR, while TCRdb's copy carries only in-frame clones and drops some. The sample carries roughly 150,000 clones, around 87% recorded once. This sample comprised CD8+ T cells sorted from blood, obtained at week 0. All receptors come from a human donor with alopecia areata.

The V and J genes are TRBV13 and TRBJ2-5; D perhaps matches TRBD2 (5 bases). The CDR3 has 14 residues. Germline CDR1 PRHDT, CDR2 FYEKMQ (reference sequence). V lost 5 bases, J lost 3 bases, and 13 bases lay in between. CDR3 in amino acids: CASSGRTGEETQYF. The DNA of the CDR3 is TGTGCCAGCAGCGGCCGGACTGGAGAAGAGACCCAGTACTTC.

The rearrangement joins TRBV6-6 to TRBJ2-7; no definite D call. Germline CDR1 is MNHNY and CDR2 is SVGAGI (reference sequence). The CDR3 is 14 residues long. Trimming removed 0 bases from V and 1 base from J, with 7 bases in between. The CDR3 loop is CASSYSVLSYEQYF. CDR3 sequence (DNA): TGTGCCAGCAGTTACTCCGTCCTTTCCTACGAGCAGTACTTC.

Only one count was recorded for this clone. The V call is TRBV7-9, the J call TRBJ2-1; D is unresolved. Germline V gene lookup returns CDR1 SEHNR and CDR2 FQNEAQ (reference sequence). The ends were cut back, 4 bases at V and 0 bases at J, with 19 bases in the middle. CDR3 size: 18 residues. CDR3 sequence (DNA): TGTGCCAGCAGCTCTCCTGATCCGCCGCGCATCTCCTACAATGAGCAGTTCTTC. This encodes CASSSPDPPRISYNEQFF.

CDR3 DNA sequence: TGCAGCGTTGAGGGACAGGATACAAACACCATATATTTT. This encodes CSVEGQDTNTIYF. The gene calls are TRBV29-1 and TRBJ1-3, with 8 bases identical to TRBD1. V was clipped by 3 bases and J by 6 bases; unmatched bases: 4. The length of the CDR3 is 13 residues. The V gene's germline CDR1 is SQVTM and CDR2 ANQGSEA.

V gene TRBV5-6 combines with J gene TRBJ1-2; weak D call: TRBD1 (5 bases). The germline V gene encodes CDR1 SGHDT and CDR2 YYEEEE. Trimming left V 5 bases short and J 4 bases short, with 12 bases between. The CDR3 is 13 amino acids. The CDR3 reads CASRWDEGYGYTF. The DNA for the CDR3 is TGTGCCAGCAGATGGGACGAAGGCTATGGCTACACCTTC.

The V and J genes are TRBV5-1 and TRBJ2-3, with D uncertain. The CDR3 is 15 amino acids. Trimming removed 4 bases at V and 4 bases at J, with 16 bases between. Germline V gives CDR1 SGHRS, CDR2 YFSETQ. Here the CDR3 reads CASSGLAAVSDTQYF. DNA of the CDR3: TGCGCCAGCAGCGGATTAGCCGCGGTTTCAGATACGCAGTATTTT.

This chain links TRBV29-1 with TRBJ2-1, with TRBD2 as a possible D gene (6 bases). The germline gives CDR1 SQVTM, CDR2 ANQGSEA. V lost 4 bases to trimming and J lost 10 bases, with 20 bases between them. The CDR3 extends over 14 amino acids. The CDR3 coding sequence is TGCAGCGTTGGTATAGTGGGAGGCATAGAAGAGCAGTTCTTC. Translation: CSVGIVGGIEEQFF.

CDR3 amino acids: CASSLAGRNQFYYGYTF. DNA for the CDR3: TGTGCCAGCAGCTTGGCTGGTAGGAACCAATTTTACTATGGCTACACCTTC. The chain joins TRBV5-6 to TRBJ1-2; no definite D call. Trimming pared 0 bases from V and 3 bases from J, leaving 18 bases between. Germline-derived CDR1 and CDR2 are SGHDT and YYEEEE. This CDR3 is 17 amino acids long.

The chain couples TRBV19 to TRBJ1-2; the match to TRBD1 covers 10 bases. The germline CDR1 and CDR2 sequences are LNHDA and SQIVND (reference sequence). The ends lost 7 bases at V and 8 bases at J; junction bases unmatched: 7. This CDR3 is 13 amino acids long. CDR3 nucleotides: TGTGCCAGTACCCTGACAGGGGGCGACGGCTACACCTTC. The encoded protein is CASTLTGGDGYTF.

V is TRBV29-1 and J is TRBJ2-3; 8 nucleotides line up with TRBD1. The junction had 6 bases not matched to a gene; V was cut back by 7 bases and J by 0 bases. CDR1 and CDR2 from the germline V gene are SQVTM and ANQGSEA. The CDR3 loop spans 14 amino acids. CDR3 coding DNA: TGCAGCGGGGCGACAGGGGCTAGCACAGATACGCAGTATTTT. Translation gives CSGATGASTDTQYF.

The chain couples TRBV7-6 to TRBJ2-5, with 12 positions matching TRBD2. CDR3 length: 15 residues. Per the germline V gene, CDR1 is SGHVS and CDR2 is FNYEAQ. Trimming took 3 bases from V and 5 from J; bases not matched to a gene: 4. This chain's CDR3 is CASSLVLAGGETQYF. CDR3 coding DNA: TGTGCCAGCAGCTTGGTCCTAGCGGGAGGGGAGACCCAGTACTTC.

The V and J genes are TRBV29-1 and TRBJ2-7; no clear D gene. TRBJ2-5 matches the DNA end more closely, so the J call is doubtful. The CDR3 is 15 residues long. Germline assignment: CDR1 SQVTM and CDR2 ANQGSEA. The chain's CDR3 is CSVEGPVGEFGTQYF. The CDR3, as DNA: TGCAGCGTTGAAGGGCCAGTGGGCGAGTTTGGGACCCAGTACTTC.

This clone came up once. CDR3 DNA: TGTGCCATCAGTGAGTCGAGGCGGCGGGGGGGCACAGATACGCAGTATTTT. It yields the protein CAISESRRRGGTDTQYF. The chain uses TRBV10-3 and TRBJ2-3; 8 nucleotides line up with TRBD2. Germline values: CDR1 ENHRY, CDR2 SYGVKD. The CDR3 spans 17 residues. Trimming cost V 0 bases and J 1 base; bases outside gene matches: 6.

This clone has only one observation. The chain couples TRBV4-2 to TRBJ1-5; 9 positions agree with TRBD1. Unmatched junction bases numbered 1, after V lost 3 bases and J lost 4 bases. The CDR3 is 14 amino acids. CDR1 LGHNA and CDR2 YNFKEQ come from the germline V gene. The CDR3 DNA reads as TGTGCCAGCAGCCACGGGACAGGGAATCAGCCCCAGCATTTT. Its translation is CASSHGTGNQPQHF.

This chain connects TRBV27 to TRBJ2-1; the D gene is possibly TRBD1 (5 bases). This CDR3 has 13 residues. Trimming removed 0 bases at V and 7 bases at J, with 7 bases between. CDR1 is MNHEY, CDR2 SMNVEV, per germline (reference sequence). The CDR3 loop reads CASSLSSGNEQFF. The CDR3 DNA follows: TGTGCCAGCAGTTTATCGTCAGGGAATGAGCAGTTCTTC.

A single count supports this clone. The chain has TRBV7-9 and TRBJ2-1; 8 bases match TRBD1. The V gene end was trimmed by 3 bases and the J gene end by 1 base; junction bases not matched to a gene: 2. Germline CDR1 reads SEHNR; CDR2 reads FQNEAQ (reference sequence). The CDR3 contains 15 residues. The DNA for the CDR3 is TGTGCCAGCAGCTTCCGGGACAGGTCCTACAATGAGCAGTTCTTC. Residues: CASSFRDRSYNEQFF. The whole variable domain, remainder taken from reference TRBV7-9 and TRBJ2-1, is DTGVSQNPRHKITKRGQNVTFRCDPISEHNRLYWYRQTLGQGPEFLTYFQNEAQLEKSRLLSDRFSAERPKGSFSTLEIQRTEQGDSAMYLCASSFRDRSYNEQFFGPGTRLTVL.

CDR3 DNA sequence: TGTGCCAGCAGCCCCCTTGGGGGGGCCAAACACAATGAGCAGTTCTTC. Translating it yields CASSPLGGAKHNEQFF. The chain joins TRBV5-4 to TRBJ2-1; D perhaps matches TRBD2 (7 bases). Trimming shortened V by 4 bases and J by 5 bases, and 19 bases separated the two germline ends. This CDR3 spans 16 amino acids. Germline V gene lookup returns CDR1 SGHNT and CDR2 YYREEE (reference sequence).

This rearrangement joins TRBV6-6 to TRBJ2-7; D remains ambiguous. There are 13 residues in the CDR3. The V end was cut by 6 bases, the J end by 5 bases, with 14 bases between. Germline CDR1 is MNHNY and CDR2 is SVGAGI (reference sequence). CDR3 coding DNA: TGTGCCAGCAGAGGGTCAGAAACAGACGAGCAGTACTTC. It translates to CASRGSETDEQYF.

This sequence joins TRBV7-9 and TRBJ1-1, with 9 bases aligning to TRBD1. The CDR3 runs 16 residues. The trim removed 5 bases at V and 0 bases at J, leaving 7 bases unmatched. Germline values: CDR1 SEHNR, CDR2 FQNEAQ (reference sequence). The CDR3 nucleotides read TGTGCCAGCAGCCGTCCCGGGACAGGGTTGAACACTGAAGCTTTCTTT. Translation gives CASSRPGTGLNTEAFF.

V usage is TRBV2 and J usage is TRBJ2-7; D is unclear. CDR3 length: 11 amino acids. Germline lookup yields CDR1 SNHLY and CDR2 FYNNEI. The ends were cut back, 3 bases at V and 2 bases at J, with 2 bases in the middle. The DNA of the CDR3 is TGTGCCAGCAGTGATCCCTACGAGCAGTACTTC. Protein: CASSDPYEQYF.

V is TRBV7-9 and J is TRBJ2-1; a possible D gene is TRBD1 (6 bases). Germline CDR1 and CDR2: SEHNR and FQNEAQ (reference sequence). The CDR3 is 12 amino acids. V was pared by 1 base and J by 8 bases, with 6 bases between. The CDR3 sequence: CASSLGQDEQFF. In nucleotides, the CDR3 is TGTGCCAGCAGCTTAGGACAGGATGAGCAGTTCTTC.

V and J are TRBV7-9 and TRBJ2-7; unclear D gene. CDR3 size: 14 residues. Trimming cost V 1 base and J 3 bases, with 10 bases left between them. Germline V gene sequence: CDR1 SEHNR, CDR2 FQNEAQ (reference sequence). CDR3 loop: CASSLEEEGYEQYF. The CDR3 DNA sequence: TGTGCCAGCAGCTTAGAAGAGGAAGGCTACGAGCAGTACTTC.

V is TRBV4-2 and J is TRBJ2-7; TRBD2 agrees at 7 bases. J lost 0 bases, V lost 2 bases, and 7 bases had no gene match. Germline V CDR1 and CDR2: LGHNA, YNFKEQ. The length of the CDR3 is 16 residues. In DNA form, the CDR3 reads TGTGCCAGCAGCCAAATCACTAGCGCGAACTCCTACGAGCAGTACTTC. This gives the protein CASSQITSANSYEQYF.

This clone was counted a few times. The chain has TRBV27 and TRBJ1-3; 10 nucleotides agree with TRBD1. CDR3 length equals 15 residues. Germline V lookup: CDR1 MNHEY, CDR2 SMNVEV (reference sequence). The ends lost 5 bases at V and 2 bases at J; junction bases unmatched: 3. CDR3 residues: CASSTGTGAGNTIYF. The CDR3, as DNA: TGTGCCAGCAGTACCGGGACAGGGGCTGGAAACACCATATATTTT.

The V and J genes are TRBV27 and TRBJ2-1; no firm D call. Trimming pared 3 bases from V and 9 bases from J, leaving 6 bases between. The germline V gene encodes CDR1 MNHEY and CDR2 SMNVEV (reference sequence). The CDR3 loop spans 11 amino acids. The CDR3: CASSFVGEQFF. The CDR3 region has the DNA TGTGCCAGCAGTTTCGTTGGTGAGCAGTTCTTC.

The chain is built from TRBV11-2 and TRBJ2-5; the match to TRBD2 covers 7 bases. V lost 8 bases to trimming and J lost 4 bases; unmatched junction nucleotides: 7. This CDR3 contains 13 residues. Germline CDR1 SGHAT, CDR2 FQNNGV. The CDR3 here is CASGGRAIETQYF. The CDR3 DNA follows: TGTGCCAGCGGTGGGAGGGCCATAGAGACCCAGTACTTC.